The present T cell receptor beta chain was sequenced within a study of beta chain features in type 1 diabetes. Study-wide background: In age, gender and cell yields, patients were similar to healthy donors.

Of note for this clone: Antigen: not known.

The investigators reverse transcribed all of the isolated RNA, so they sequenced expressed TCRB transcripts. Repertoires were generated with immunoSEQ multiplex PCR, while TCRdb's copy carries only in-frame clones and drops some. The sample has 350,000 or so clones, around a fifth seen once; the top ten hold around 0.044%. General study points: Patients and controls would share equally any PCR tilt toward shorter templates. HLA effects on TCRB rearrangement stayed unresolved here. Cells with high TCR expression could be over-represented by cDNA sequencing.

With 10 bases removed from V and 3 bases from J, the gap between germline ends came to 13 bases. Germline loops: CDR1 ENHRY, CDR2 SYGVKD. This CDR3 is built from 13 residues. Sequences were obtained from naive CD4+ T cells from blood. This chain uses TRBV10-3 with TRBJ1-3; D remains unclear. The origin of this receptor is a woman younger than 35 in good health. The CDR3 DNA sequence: TGTGCCACCGCGGGCGGGGATGGAAACACCATATATTTT. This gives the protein CATAGGDGNTIYF.